This is a list of T cell receptor beta chains from one sample in a study of Tregs in tolerant kidney transplant recipients. Using immunoSEQ multiplex PCR, the repertoire was profiled, and TCRdb retains in-frame clones only, with some absent. The sample comprises roughly 250,000 clones, 80% to 85% of which are singletons, and 0.5% to 0.65% rests with the top ten. Sample: CD4+ T cells from blood. These receptor sequences come from a human donor in good health. The CDR3 runs from the conserved cysteine through the conserved F or W. D genes are given only for firm matches. Clone size is shown for a subset of rows, as once, few, many or a class of expanded clone.

v_call: TRBV5-1; cdr3_length: 13; j_call: TRBJ2-3; clone_size: few; d_call: -; cdr3_aa: CASSLDGDGTQYF; cdr3_nt: TGCGCCAGCAGCTTGGACGGGGACGGTACGCAGTATTTT
v_call: TRBV6-1; cdr3_length: 14; j_call: TRBJ2-7; clone_size: -; d_call: -; cdr3_aa: CASSELTSSYEQYF; cdr3_nt: TGTGCCAGCAGTGAACTGACTAGCTCCTACGAGCAGTACTTC
v_call: TRBV25-1; cdr3_length: 14; j_call: TRBJ2-1; clone_size: -; d_call: -; cdr3_aa: CASSEEWGYNEQFF; cdr3_nt: TGTGCCAGCAGTGAAGAGTGGGGTTACAATGAGCAGTTCTTC
v_call: TRBV19; cdr3_length: 15; j_call: TRBJ2-3; clone_size: -; d_call: TRBD2; cdr3_aa: CASSKRGAEGDTQYF; cdr3_nt: TGTGCCAGTAGTAAGCGGGGGGCCGAAGGAGATACGCAGTATTTT
v_call: TRBV14; cdr3_length: 13; j_call: TRBJ2-2; clone_size: -; d_call: -; cdr3_aa: CASSPGPRGELFF; cdr3_nt: TGTGCCAGCAGCCCGGGTCCCCGCGGGGAGCTGTTTTTT
v_call: TRBV5-5; cdr3_length: 14; j_call: TRBJ1-2; clone_size: once; d_call: -; cdr3_aa: CASSLVPRAQGYTF; cdr3_nt: TGTGCCAGCAGCTTGGTCCCGAGGGCCCAGGGCTACACCTTC
v_call: TRBV5-1; cdr3_length: 13; j_call: TRBJ2-3; clone_size: -; d_call: -; cdr3_aa: CASSLTGTDTQYF; cdr3_nt: TGCGCCAGCAGCTTGACAGGGACAGATACGCAGTATTTT
v_call: TRBV29-1; cdr3_length: 12; j_call: TRBJ1-4; clone_size: once; d_call: -; cdr3_aa: CSVGGANEKLFF; cdr3_nt: TGCAGCGTTGGTGGGGCTAATGAAAAACTGTTTTTT
v_call: TRBV5-6; cdr3_length: 15; j_call: TRBJ1-3; clone_size: -; d_call: TRBD1; cdr3_aa: CASSTPGQGLNTIYF; cdr3_nt: TGTGCCAGCAGCACTCCGGGACAGGGACTGAACACCATATATTTT
v_call: TRBV25-1; cdr3_length: 15; j_call: TRBJ1-2; clone_size: -; d_call: -; cdr3_aa: CASSESFPALYGYTF; cdr3_nt: TGTGCCAGCAGTGAAAGCTTCCCAGCCTTATATGGCTACACCTTC
v_call: TRBV9; cdr3_length: 15; j_call: TRBJ2-7; clone_size: -; d_call: TRBD1; cdr3_aa: CASSVGTGRAYEQYF; cdr3_nt: TGTGCCAGCAGCGTCGGGACAGGGAGGGCCTACGAGCAGTACTTC
v_call: TRBV11-2; cdr3_length: 18; j_call: TRBJ2-7; clone_size: -; d_call: -; cdr3_aa: CASSLASPRPGPAYEQYF; cdr3_nt: TGTGCCAGCAGCTTAGCGTCACCCCGGCCGGGGCCTGCCTACGAGCAGTACTTC
v_call: TRBV7-9; cdr3_length: 14; j_call: TRBJ2-7; clone_size: -; d_call: TRBD1; cdr3_aa: CASSQGTGGYEQYF; cdr3_nt: TGTGCCAGCAGCCAAGGGACAGGGGGGTACGAGCAGTACTTC
v_call: TRBV7-3; cdr3_length: 14; j_call: TRBJ2-2; clone_size: once; d_call: TRBD1; cdr3_aa: CASSIGTGAGELFF; cdr3_nt: TGTGCCAGCAGCATAGGGACAGGGGCCGGGGAGCTGTTTTTT
v_call: TRBV25-1; cdr3_length: 17; j_call: TRBJ2-3; clone_size: -; d_call: TRBD1; cdr3_aa: CASSEGETGVPRDTQYF; cdr3_nt: TGTGCCAGCAGTGAGGGAGAGACAGGGGTTCCGAGAGATACGCAGTATTTT
v_call: TRBV5-4; cdr3_length: 14; j_call: TRBJ2-3; clone_size: once; d_call: TRBD2; cdr3_aa: CASTPGSGADTQYF; cdr3_nt: TGTGCCAGCACCCCAGGGAGCGGGGCAGATACGCAGTATTTT
v_call: TRBV19; cdr3_length: 13; j_call: TRBJ1-2; clone_size: few; d_call: -; cdr3_aa: CASSGSGSGGYTF; cdr3_nt: TGTGCCAGTAGTGGGTCAGGGTCCGGGGGCTACACCTTC
v_call: TRBV4-1; cdr3_length: 15; j_call: TRBJ2-5; clone_size: -; d_call: TRBD1; cdr3_aa: CASSRPDREPETQYF; cdr3_nt: TGCGCCAGCAGCCGGCCGGACAGGGAGCCAGAGACCCAGTACTTC
v_call: TRBV7-2; cdr3_length: 15; j_call: TRBJ1-4; clone_size: -; d_call: -; cdr3_aa: CASSFTGNDNEKLFF; cdr3_nt: TGTGCCAGCAGCTTCACAGGGAATGATAATGAAAAACTGTTTTTT
v_call: TRBV5-1; cdr3_length: 15; j_call: TRBJ1-1; clone_size: -; d_call: TRBD1; cdr3_aa: CASSFRDRTNTEAFF; cdr3_nt: TGCGCCAGCAGCTTCCGGGACAGGACGAACACTGAAGCTTTCTTT
v_call: TRBV11-3; cdr3_length: 15; j_call: TRBJ1-2; clone_size: -; d_call: TRBD1; cdr3_aa: CASSLGGTGNYGYTF; cdr3_nt: TGTGCCAGCAGCTTAGGCGGGACAGGGAACTATGGCTACACCTTC
v_call: TRBV25-1; cdr3_length: 15; j_call: TRBJ2-1; clone_size: -; d_call: TRBD2; cdr3_aa: CASSDGVFRTRKQFF; cdr3_nt: TGTGCCAGCAGTGATGGAGTGTTCCGGACTAGAAAGCAGTTCTTC
v_call: TRBV7-9; cdr3_length: 13; j_call: TRBJ1-2; clone_size: -; d_call: -; cdr3_aa: CASSLTRPYGYTF; cdr3_nt: TGTGCCAGCAGCTTAACCCGACCCTATGGCTACACCTTC
v_call: TRBV7-3; cdr3_length: 14; j_call: TRBJ2-7; clone_size: -; d_call: -; cdr3_aa: CASSLTGRDYEQYF; cdr3_nt: TGTGCCAGCAGCTTAACCGGCAGGGATTACGAGCAGTACTTC
v_call: TRBV4-1; cdr3_length: 12; j_call: TRBJ2-1; clone_size: -; d_call: -; cdr3_aa: CASSYRRNEQFF; cdr3_nt: TGCGCCAGCAGCTACAGGCGCAATGAGCAGTTCTTC
v_call: TRBV11-2; cdr3_length: 14; j_call: TRBJ2-3; clone_size: -; d_call: TRBD2; cdr3_aa: CASSSGTSGPTQYF; cdr3_nt: TGTGCCAGCAGCTCCGGGACTAGCGGGCCTACGCAGTATTTT
v_call: TRBV7-3; cdr3_length: 15; j_call: TRBJ1-2; clone_size: -; d_call: -; cdr3_aa: CASSLTGGLKNGYTF; cdr3_nt: TGTGCCAGCAGCTTAACTGGGGGTTTAAAAAATGGCTACACCTTC
v_call: TRBV11-3; cdr3_length: 14; j_call: TRBJ2-2; clone_size: -; d_call: -; cdr3_aa: CASSLGTVTGELFF; cdr3_nt: TGTGCCAGCAGCTTGGGCACGGTTACCGGGGAGCTGTTTTTT
v_call: TRBV7-9; cdr3_length: 15; j_call: TRBJ2-5; clone_size: -; d_call: TRBD1; cdr3_aa: CASSFPGTDEETQYF; cdr3_nt: TGTGCCAGCAGCTTTCCCGGGACAGATGAAGAGACCCAGTACTTC
v_call: TRBV27; cdr3_length: 14; j_call: TRBJ2-7; clone_size: -; d_call: -; cdr3_aa: CASSPLDFSYEQYF; cdr3_nt: TGTGCCAGCAGCCCTCTAGACTTTTCCTACGAGCAGTACTTC
v_call: TRBV5-1; cdr3_length: 18; j_call: TRBJ2-3; clone_size: once; d_call: TRBD2; cdr3_aa: CASKVVSGRIYSTDTQYF; cdr3_nt: TGCGCCAGCAAGGTCGTTAGCGGGAGGATTTATAGCACAGATACGCAGTATTTT
v_call: TRBV23-1; cdr3_length: 16; j_call: TRBJ1-5; clone_size: -; d_call: TRBD1; cdr3_aa: CASSWRWDRVGQPQHF; cdr3_nt: TGCGCCAGCAGCTGGAGGTGGGACAGGGTGGGACAGCCCCAGCATTTT
v_call: TRBV5-1; cdr3_length: 15; j_call: TRBJ1-4; clone_size: -; d_call: -; cdr3_aa: CASRLFQGTNEKLFF; cdr3_nt: TGCGCCAGCAGACTGTTCCAGGGTACTAATGAAAAACTGTTTTTT
v_call: TRBV11-1; cdr3_length: 19; j_call: TRBJ2-1; clone_size: once; d_call: TRBD2; cdr3_aa: CASSPPGRTSGRWYDEQFF; cdr3_nt: TGTGCCAGCAGCCCGCCGGGGCGAACTAGCGGGAGGTGGTACGATGAGCAGTTCTTC
v_call: TRBV6-5; cdr3_length: 12; j_call: TRBJ2-5; clone_size: many; d_call: -; cdr3_aa: CASSSPGETQYF; cdr3_nt: TGTGCCAGCAGTTCTCCGGGCGAGACCCAGTACTTC
v_call: TRBV15; cdr3_length: 15; j_call: TRBJ2-7; clone_size: -; d_call: -; cdr3_aa: CATSSPGGLSYGQYF; cdr3_nt: TGTGCCACCAGCAGCCCCGGGGGTCTTTCCTACGGGCAGTACTTC
v_call: TRBV5-1; cdr3_length: 14; j_call: TRBJ1-3; clone_size: -; d_call: -; cdr3_aa: CASSPLDSGNTIYF; cdr3_nt: TGCGCCAGCAGCCCCCTCGACTCTGGAAACACCATATATTTT
v_call: TRBV5-1; cdr3_length: 15; j_call: TRBJ2-7; clone_size: -; d_call: TRBD2; cdr3_aa: CASGLAGDPTHEQYF; cdr3_nt: TGCGCCAGCGGACTAGCGGGGGACCCTACCCACGAGCAGTACTTC
v_call: TRBV6-4; cdr3_length: 16; j_call: TRBJ2-6; clone_size: few; d_call: TRBD2; cdr3_aa: CASSVGGNSGANVLTF; cdr3_nt: TGTGCCAGCAGTGTGGGGGGGAACTCTGGGGCCAACGTCCTGACTTTC
v_call: TRBV5-6; cdr3_length: 14; j_call: TRBJ1-4; clone_size: -; d_call: -; cdr3_aa: CASSRQVYGEKLFF; cdr3_nt: TGTGCCAGCAGTCGACAGGTCTATGGGGAAAAACTGTTTTTT